These T cell receptor beta chains were read from a single sample in a study of CD8 T cells in Susac syndrome. Each CDR3 protein gets one entry after TCRdb re-called the immunoSEQ multiplex PCR reads with MiXCR. The repertoire consists of around 190,000 distinct CDR3 sequences, with under 95% occurring once and the leading ten covering 0.1%. The specimen sequenced was CD4+ T cells from PBMCs. Receptor source: a human donor in good health. Each CDR3 is given with its conserved first and last residue. A D gene is named only where the DNA matches it firmly. Size is stated for part of the rows, as once, few or many counts, or as a class when the clone is expanded.

v_gene: TRBV7-2
j_gene: TRBJ2-3
abundance: -
d_gene: -
CDR3nt: TGTGCCAGCAGCTTAGGGGCAGGACAAAATACGCAGTATTTT
CDR3aa: CASSLGAGQNTQYF

v_gene: TRBV28
j_gene: TRBJ2-7
abundance: -
d_gene: TRBD2
CDR3nt: TGTGCCAGCAGAGGACTAGCGGGGGCTTTCTACGAGCAGTACTTC
CDR3aa: CASRGLAGAFYEQYF

v_gene: TRBV7-2
j_gene: TRBJ1-6
abundance: -
d_gene: TRBD1
CDR3nt: TGTGCCAGCAGCCCAAGGACAGGGGGCGGTTCACCCCTCCACTTT
CDR3aa: CASSPRTGGGSPLHF

v_gene: TRBV27
j_gene: TRBJ2-4
abundance: -
d_gene: TRBD2
CDR3nt: TGTGCCAGCAGTATGCGGGGGGGCGGAAACATTCAGTACTTC
CDR3aa: CASSMRGGGNIQYF

v_gene: TRBV12-3/TRBV12-4
j_gene: TRBJ2-1
abundance: -
d_gene: TRBD1
CDR3nt: TGTGCCAGCTCCCTCTCCGGGACAGGGGCGTACAATGAGCAGTTCTTC
CDR3aa: CASSLSGTGAYNEQFF

v_gene: TRBV5-4
j_gene: TRBJ2-3
abundance: -
d_gene: TRBD2
CDR3nt: TGTGCCAGCAGCTTTCAACTAGCGGGGGGGACGGATACGCAGTATTTT
CDR3aa: CASSFQLAGGTDTQYF

v_gene: TRBV28
j_gene: TRBJ2-7
abundance: -
d_gene: TRBD1
CDR3nt: TGTGCCAGCAGTTGGAACAGGGGTGGAAACGAGCAGTACTTC
CDR3aa: CASSWNRGGNEQYF

v_gene: TRBV7-9
j_gene: TRBJ2-7
abundance: -
d_gene: TRBD1
CDR3nt: TGTGCCAGCAGCTCCGGACAGGGCTCCTACGAGCAGTACTTC
CDR3aa: CASSSGQGSYEQYF

v_gene: TRBV19
j_gene: TRBJ2-4
abundance: -
d_gene: TRBD2
CDR3nt: TGTGCCAGTAGTTCCTCCGGGGGGAACATTCAGTACTTC
CDR3aa: CASSSSGGNIQYF

v_gene: TRBV29-1
j_gene: TRBJ1-2
abundance: -
d_gene: TRBD1
CDR3nt: TGCAGCGCCAGGGACAGGGGTGACCATGGCTACACCTTC
CDR3aa: CSARDRGDHGYTF

v_gene: TRBV3-1
j_gene: TRBJ1-1
abundance: once
d_gene: -
CDR3nt: TGTGCCAGCAGCCAAGTGGGGGCTGGCACTGAAGCTTTCTTT
CDR3aa: CASSQVGAGTEAFF

v_gene: TRBV6-6
j_gene: TRBJ1-5
abundance: -
d_gene: TRBD1
CDR3nt: TGTGCCAGCAGCCTGACAGGGGTTAATCAGCCCCAGCATTTT
CDR3aa: CASSLTGVNQPQHF

v_gene: TRBV12-3/TRBV12-4
j_gene: TRBJ2-7
abundance: -
d_gene: TRBD1
CDR3nt: TGTGCCAGCAGTTTAACAGGGGCCCACGAGCAGTACTTC
CDR3aa: CASSLTGAHEQYF

v_gene: TRBV18
j_gene: TRBJ1-5
abundance: -
d_gene: -
CDR3nt: TGTGCCAGCTCGCGCCAGGATCAGCCCCAGCATTTT
CDR3aa: CASSRQDQPQHF

v_gene: TRBV11-2
j_gene: TRBJ2-5
abundance: -
d_gene: -
CDR3nt: TGTGCCAGCAGCTTAGGCGGCAGGGGCCAAGAGACCCAGTACTTC
CDR3aa: CASSLGGRGQETQYF

v_gene: TRBV2
j_gene: TRBJ1-2
abundance: -
d_gene: TRBD1
CDR3nt: TGTGCCAGCAGTGAGGACAGGGGGCATGGCTACACCTTC
CDR3aa: CASSEDRGHGYTF